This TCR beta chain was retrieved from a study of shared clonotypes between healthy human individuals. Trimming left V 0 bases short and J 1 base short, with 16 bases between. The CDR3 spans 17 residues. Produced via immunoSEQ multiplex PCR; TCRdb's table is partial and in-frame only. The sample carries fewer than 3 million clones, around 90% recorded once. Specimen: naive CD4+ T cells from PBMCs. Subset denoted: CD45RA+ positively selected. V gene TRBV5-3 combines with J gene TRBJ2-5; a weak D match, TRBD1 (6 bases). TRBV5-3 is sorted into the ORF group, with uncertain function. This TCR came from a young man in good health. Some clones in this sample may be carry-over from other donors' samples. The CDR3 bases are TGTGCCAGAAGCTTGGCCTATGGACAGCCTACCCAAGAGACCCAGTACTTC. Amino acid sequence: CARSLAYGQPTQETQYF.